Each of the 3 T cell receptor beta chains below was sequenced from the same sample in a study of cytomegalovirus exposure and HLA in healthy donors. Profiled with immunoSEQ multiplex PCR; TCRdb holds only in-frame clones, not every one. This table has about 200,000 clones, over 80% appearing once. The material sequenced was PBMCs. These receptor sequences come from a young woman in good health and CMV-seronegative.

The CDR3 reads CASSLGRHEKLFF. The CDR3 bases are TGCGCCAGCAGCCTGGGACGGCATGAAAAACTGTTTTTT. This chain joins TRBV5-1 and TRBJ1-4, with D possibly TRBD1 on 5 matching bases. V lost 4 bases to trimming and J lost 6 bases, with 10 bases between them. The germline gives CDR1 SGHRS, CDR2 YFSETQ. The CDR3 has 13 amino acids.

The chain combines TRBV28 with TRBJ1-2; D gene ambiguous. With 6 bases removed from V and 6 bases from J, the gap between germline ends came to 14 bases. The germline gives CDR1 MDHEN, CDR2 SYDVKM. This CDR3 comprises 13 residues. The CDR3 region is CASRLDPPDGYTF. The CDR3 DNA reads TGTGCCAGCAGGCTTGACCCGCCCGATGGCTACACCTTC.

V and J are TRBV11-3 and TRBJ2-7, with 7 bases fitting TRBD2. Trimming removed 4 bases from V and 1 base from J; junction bases left unmatched: 19. This CDR3 comprises 19 residues. Germline V gene sequence: CDR1 SGHNT, CDR2 YENEEA. In nucleotides, the CDR3 is TGTGCCAGCAGCTGGAGAGGGGTAATGGGTAGCGGGTATTCCTACGAGCAGTACTTC. This codes for CASSWRGVMGSGYSYEQYF.